The 17 T cell receptor beta chains below all came from one sample that was sequenced in a study of control samples from healthy donors and cancer patients. The method was immunoSEQ multiplex PCR; TCRdb's version includes in-frame clones alone and lacks a portion of them. The data hold tens of thousands of clones, with 80% to 90% observed a single time. Material for sequencing was PBMCs. The source is a woman between 50 and 59 years old with head and neck cancer.

The V call is TRBV30, the J call TRBJ2-1, with 7 bases aligning to TRBD1. The CDR3 contains 12 residues. Germline V gene sequence: CDR1 GTSNPN, CDR2 SVGIG (reference sequence). In nucleotides, the CDR3 is TGTGCTATCGACAGGGCAAACAATGAGCAGTTCTTC. Its protein is CAIDRANNEQFF.

The J gene is TRBJ1-2, the V gene TRBV2; 7 nucleotides agree with TRBD1. Germline CDR1 SNHLY, CDR2 FYNNEI. The CDR3 is 12 residues long. Trimming took 10 bases from V and 0 from J; bases not matched to a gene: 2. The CDR3 bases are TGTGCCACTGGGACAGCTAACTATGGCTACACCTTC. Translation: CATGTANYGYTF.

The chain combines TRBV11-2 with TRBJ1-1; D not resolved. The length of the CDR3 is 13 residues. Germline CDR1 and CDR2: SGHAT and FQNNGV. With 5 bases removed from V and 0 bases from J, the gap between germline ends came to 7 bases. The CDR3 here is CASSATVNTEAFF. The CDR3 DNA reads TGTGCCAGCAGCGCCACAGTGAACACTGAAGCTTTCTTT.

The gene calls are TRBV2 and TRBJ2-7, with 7 bases fitting TRBD1. V gave up 4 bases and J gave up 7 bases; unmatched junction bases: 13. Germline CDR1 SNHLY, CDR2 FYNNEI. This CDR3 is 15 amino acids long. The CDR3 is CASSADRVGRGEQYF. CDR3 bases: TGTGCCAGCAGTGCCGACAGGGTTGGGAGAGGGGAGCAGTACTTC.

The CDR3 DNA reads as TGTGCCAGCTCACCAAGACAGGGTGGCAACGATGAGCAGTTCTTC. It codes for CASSPRQGGNDEQFF. The rearrangement links TRBV18 to TRBJ2-1; 7 bases align to TRBD1. Germline values: CDR1 KGHSH, CDR2 LQKENI. Unmatched junction bases numbered 9, after V lost 2 bases and J lost 8 bases. The CDR3 consists of 15 residues. Together with reference TRBV18 and TRBJ2-1, the CDR3 gives the full variable domain: NAGVMQNPRHLVRRRGQEARLRCSPMKGHSHVYWYRQLPEEGLKFMVYLQKENIIDESGMPKERFSAEFPKEGPSILRIQQVVRGDSAAYFCASSPRQGGNDEQFFGPGTRLTVL.

This chain links TRBV28 with TRBJ1-3; TRBD1 is a possible D gene (6 bases). Germline V gene data show CDR1 as MDHEN and CDR2 as SYDVKM. The CDR3 runs to 16 residues. Trimming removed 7 bases from V and 1 base from J, with 17 bases in between. In DNA form, the CDR3 reads TGTGCCAGCAAAGCTCCCGGGGGCCTGTCTGGAAACACCATATATTTT. Translation gives CASKAPGGLSGNTIYF.

This chain connects TRBV19 to TRBJ2-2, with TRBD1 identical over 9 bases. Looked up from germline, CDR1 is LNHDA and CDR2 is SQIVND (reference sequence). Trimming cost V 1 base and J 5 bases; bases outside gene matches: 2. The CDR3 has 15 amino acids. The CDR3, as DNA: TGTGCCAGTAGTATAGGGGGGACAGGGACCGGGGAGCTGTTTTTT. Translated: CASSIGGTGTGELFF.

The rearrangement links TRBV6-5 to TRBJ1-2, with TRBD1 matching over 8 bases. The V gene end was trimmed by 0 bases and the J gene end by 8 bases; junction bases not matched to a gene: 5. Germline CDR1 reads MNHEY; CDR2 reads SVGAGI. The CDR3 sequence is 14 residues long. This CDR3 reads CASSYSTGVGGYTF. The DNA for the CDR3 is TGTGCCAGCAGTTACTCGACAGGGGTAGGGGGCTACACCTTC.

V is TRBV6-2 or TRBV6-3 and J is TRBJ2-1, with 10 bases identical to TRBD1. CDR1 MNHEY and CDR2 SVGEGT come from the germline V gene. Germline trimming cut 2 bases from V and 11 bases from J; bases unmatched to any gene: 9. There are 15 residues in the CDR3. The CDR3 nucleotides are TGTGCCAGCAGTTACGGGGACAGGGGCCGAAGTAAGCAGTTCTTC. This sequence encodes CASSYGDRGRSKQFF.

The V call is TRBV2, the J call TRBJ2-1; weak D call: TRBD2 (5 bases). CDR3 size: 13 residues. With 10 bases removed from V and 3 bases from J, the gap between germline ends came to 13 bases. From germline, CDR1 is SNHLY and CDR2 FYNNEI. CDR3 sequence reads: CATGGGSYNEQFF. The CDR3 coding sequence is TGTGCCACAGGCGGTGGGAGCTACAATGAGCAGTTCTTC.

The CDR3 nucleotides read TGTGCCAGCAGTGGGGGACAGGGTAGAGAAAAACTGTTTTTT. Protein: CASSGGQGREKLFF. The chain recombines TRBV2 with TRBJ1-4; TRBD1 matches 9 bases. The length of the CDR3 is 14 residues. Germline-derived CDR1 and CDR2 are SNHLY and FYNNEI. The V and J ends lost 4 bases and 8 bases, in that order; junction bases with no gene match: 5.

The chain links TRBV19 to TRBJ1-1; 7 bases agree with TRBD1. This CDR3 has 16 residues. J lost 3 bases, V lost 4 bases, and 11 bases had no gene match. Germline CDR1 reads LNHDA; CDR2 reads SQIVND (reference sequence). This CDR3 reads CASSTRQGRVYTEAFF. The CDR3 coding sequence is TGTGCCAGTAGTACCCGACAGGGCAGGGTGTACACTGAAGCTTTCTTT.

This clone has a handful of counts. The V and J genes are TRBV6-2 or TRBV6-3 and TRBJ1-5; 7 bases match TRBD1. V gave up 4 bases and J gave up 2 bases; unmatched junction bases: 8. This CDR3 is 16 amino acids long. Germline-derived CDR1 and CDR2 are MNHEY and SVGEGT. CDR3 nucleotide sequence: TGTGCCAGCAGTTCCGGGACAGAATTAGGCAATCAGCCCCAGCATTTT. Translating it yields CASSSGTELGNQPQHF.

This clone was observed once. CDR3 sequence: CATSRDRRGPEAFF. DNA of the CDR3: TGTGCCACCAGCAGAGATCGGAGGGGGCCTGAAGCTTTCTTT. The chain recombines TRBV15 with TRBJ1-1, with 7 bases matching TRBD1. The CDR3 loop spans 14 amino acids. The germline V gene encodes CDR1 LNHNV and CDR2 YYDKDF (reference sequence). V lost 0 bases to trimming and J lost 6 bases; unmatched junction nucleotides: 4.

The V call is TRBV6-1, the J call TRBJ1-2, with D perhaps TRBD1 (5 bases). In germline, CDR1 is MNHNS, CDR2 SASEGT. Trimming shortened V by 3 bases and J by 5 bases, and 7 bases separated the two germline ends. This CDR3 comprises 12 residues. CDR3 coding DNA: TGTGCCAGCAGTGAGTCAGGGTATGGCTACACCTTC. Translating gives CASSESGYGYTF.

This chain joins TRBV6-2 or TRBV6-3 and TRBJ2-7, with a possible D match to TRBD1 (5 bases). The germline V gene has CDR1 MNHEY and CDR2 SVGEGT. The CDR3 spans 15 residues. V lost 4 bases to trimming and J lost 1 base, with 14 bases between them. The CDR3, as DNA: TGTGCCAGCAGTTGGTACCGACAGAGGTCCTACGAGCAGTACTTC. Its translation is CASSWYRQRSYEQYF.

The chain uses TRBV28 and TRBJ2-7; TRBD2 aligns across 12 bases. The CDR3 contains 16 residues. Germline V lookup: CDR1 MDHEN, CDR2 SYDVKM. J lost 3 bases, V lost 6 bases, and 9 bases had no gene match. CDR3: CASRDTSGGLLYEQYF. The CDR3 bases are TGTGCCAGCAGGGATACTAGCGGGGGGCTCCTCTACGAGCAGTACTTC.